In its sample, the clone carrying this T cell receptor beta chain was seen many times. The data originate from a study of low-dose radiotherapy and immunotherapy resistance in tumors. In the study overall: Patients were treated with intravenous nivolumab at 240 mg every two weeks and were also dosed with ipilimumab at 1 mg/kg every six weeks. A dose of 300 mg of oral aspirin was taken by patients daily for four cycles from cycle 1 day 1.

Time point specified: before trial treatment. As their treatment, donors received nivolumab, ipilimumab, aspirin, low-dose cyclophosphamide and low-dose radiotherapy. Priming of first-strand cDNA relied on TRAV- and TRBV-specific primers (covering alpha and beta chains). TCR amplification involved about 21 PCR cycles with a constant-region primer and V-primer adapter. TCRdb processed the reads anew with MiXCR; each CDR3 protein has one entry. The sample yields 80,000 to 95,000 distinct CDR3 sequences, 9.4% seen once. V was shortened by 7 bases and J by 7 bases, with 16 bases between the two germline ends. The CDR3 length is 13 residues.

This TCR came from a male donor with prostate cancer. V and J are TRBV12-3 or TRBV12-4 and TRBJ2-5; possible D gene TRBD2, 6 bases. This sample comprised PBMCs, obtained before treatment. CDR3 protein: CASTPRDSGTQYF. In nucleotides, the CDR3 is TGTGCCAGCACCCCTCGGGACTCTGGGACCCAGTACTTC.